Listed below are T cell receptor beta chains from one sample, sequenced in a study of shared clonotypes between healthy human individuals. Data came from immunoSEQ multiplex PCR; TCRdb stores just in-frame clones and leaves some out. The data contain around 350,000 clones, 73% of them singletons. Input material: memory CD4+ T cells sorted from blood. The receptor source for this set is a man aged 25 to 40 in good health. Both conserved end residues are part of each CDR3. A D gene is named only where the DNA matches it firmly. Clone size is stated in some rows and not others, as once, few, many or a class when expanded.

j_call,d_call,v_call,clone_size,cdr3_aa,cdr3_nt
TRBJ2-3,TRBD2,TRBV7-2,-,CASSFLAGDPGGADF,TGTGCCAGCAGCTTTCTAGCGGGAGACCCGGGCGGCGCCGATTTT
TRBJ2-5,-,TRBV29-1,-,CSAEWATQETQYF,TGCAGCGCAGAATGGGCGACCCAAGAGACCCAGTACTTC
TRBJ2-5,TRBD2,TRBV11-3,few,CASSLDGGSGGRETQYF,TGTGCCAGCAGCTTAGATGGTGGGAGCGGGGGTCGAGAGACCCAGTACTTC
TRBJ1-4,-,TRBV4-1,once,CASSQDRSQAGGAGGEKLFF,TGCGCCAGCAGCCAAGATAGAAGTCAGGCCGGAGGAGCTGGGGGTGAAAAACTGTTTTTT
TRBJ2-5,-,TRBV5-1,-,CASSSSPSRETQYF,TGCGCCAGCAGCTCCTCCCCCAGCAGAGAGACCCAGTACTTC
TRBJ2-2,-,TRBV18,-,CASSRGWRKQNTGELFF,TGTGCCAGCTCCCGCGGGTGGAGAAAACAAAACACCGGGGAGCTGTTTTTT
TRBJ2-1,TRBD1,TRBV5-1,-,CASSLLGTGVNEQFF,TGCGCCAGCAGCTTGCTTGGGACAGGGGTAAATGAGCAGTTCTTC
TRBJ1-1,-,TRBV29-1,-,CSVDALRTEAFF,TGCAGCGTTGATGCCCTAAGGACTGAAGCTTTCTTT
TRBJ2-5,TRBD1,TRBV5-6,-,CASSVGTGKETQYF,TGTGCCAGCAGCGTGGGGACAGGGAAGGAGACCCAGTACTTC
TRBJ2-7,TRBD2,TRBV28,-,CASSPINSGTPLEQYF,TGTGCCAGCAGTCCAATAAATAGCGGGACTCCCCTCGAGCAGTACTTC
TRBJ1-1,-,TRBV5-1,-,CASSSRPSGNTEAFF,TGCGCCAGCAGCTCACGACCCTCCGGAAACACTGAAGCTTTCTTT
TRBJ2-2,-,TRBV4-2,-,CASSQGRMNTGELFF,TGTGCCAGCAGCCAAGGTCGGATGAACACCGGGGAGCTGTTTTTT
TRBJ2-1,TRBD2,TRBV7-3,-,CASSPVAGAYNEQFF,TGTGCCAGCAGTCCTGTAGCGGGAGCTTACAATGAGCAGTTCTTC
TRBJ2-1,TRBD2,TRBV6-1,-,CASSESSGREGEQFF,TGTGCCAGCAGTGAATCTAGCGGGAGAGAGGGTGAGCAGTTCTTC
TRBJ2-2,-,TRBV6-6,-,CATLGRAEANTGELFF,TGTGCCACTCTGGGTAGGGCGGAGGCTAACACCGGGGAGCTGTTTTTT
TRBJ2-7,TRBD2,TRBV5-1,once,CASSSSATSAYYEQYF,TGCGCCAGCAGCTCATCCGCCACTAGCGCCTACTACGAGCAGTACTTC